A single sample is the source of the 19 T cell receptor beta chains below, sequenced in a study of blood T cell repertoires in COVID-19. Some clones are missing from TCRdb's copy, which holds only in-frame ones; the method was immunoSEQ multiplex PCR. The sample shows fewer than 200,000 clones, around 74% of them seen only once. Sequencing was carried out using peripheral blood. The receptors here all came from a woman older than 75 with acute or convalescent COVID-19.

The CDR3: CASSESLLAKNIQYF. The CDR3 nucleotides are TGTGCCAGCAGTGAATCCCTCCTAGCCAAAAACATTCAGTACTTC. The chain couples TRBV2 to TRBJ2-4, with no clear D. V was cut by 2 bases and J by 0 bases, with 8 bases left in between. Germline CDR1 is SNHLY and CDR2 is FYNNEI. This CDR3 comprises 15 residues.

To note about this clone: One junction end does not reproduce the germline sequence, and a read error may be involved. This chain uses TRBV9 with TRBJ2-3; 8 bases align to TRBD1. Looked up from germline, CDR1 is SGDLS and CDR2 is YYNGEE. The CDR3 sequence is 15 residues long. Written as DNA, the CDR3 is TGTGTCAGCAGCACTAGGGACAGGAGCACAGATACGCAGTATTTT. This translates into CVSSTRDRSTDTQYF.

This clone showed up just a few times. The junction differs from germline at one of its ends, possibly a read error. V is TRBV7-9 and J is TRBJ1-1; 9 bases map to TRBD1. The CDR3 sequence is 14 residues long. CDR1 and CDR2 from the germline V gene are SEHNR and FQNEAQ (reference sequence). The CDR3 region is CASSRGQGNAEAFF. CDR3 nucleotides: TGTGCCAGCAGCCGCGGACAGGGGAACGCTGAAGCTTTCTTT.

CDR3 region: CASSWGTEVGNQPQHF. CDR3 coding DNA: TGTGCCAGCAGTTGGGGGACAGAAGTTGGCAATCAGCCCCAGCATTTT. The gene calls are TRBV28 and TRBJ1-5; TRBD1 matches 7 bases. CDR1 is MDHEN, CDR2 SYDVKM, per germline. Losses at the gene ends were 4 bases for V and 2 bases for J; bases not matched to a gene: 8. The CDR3 is 16 residues long.

This clone was observed a handful of times. This rearrangement joins TRBV24-1 to TRBJ2-1; D possibly corresponds to TRBD1 (6 bases). This CDR3 contains 13 residues. The V gene's germline CDR1 is KGHDR and CDR2 SFDVKD. Trimming cost V 9 bases and J 0 bases, with 8 bases left between them. CDR3 residues: CATQGSSYNEQFF. DNA for the CDR3: TGTGCCACCCAGGGGAGCTCCTACAATGAGCAGTTCTTC.

This clone has a handful of counts. This sequence joins TRBV30 and TRBJ2-3, with TRBD2 matching 10 bases. V shed 4 bases, J shed 1 base, and the junction held 5 bases outside the gene matches. This CDR3 spans 15 amino acids. Germline V gives CDR1 GTSNPN, CDR2 SVGIG (reference sequence). CDR3 DNA sequence: TGTGCCTGGACTAGCGGGGGAAAGGGCACAGATACGCAGTATTTT. Translated: CAWTSGGKGTDTQYF.

The V and J genes are TRBV5-1 and TRBJ2-3; 10 positions agree with TRBD1. V dropped 0 bases and J dropped 6; count of bases not matched to a gene: 7. The germline CDR1 and CDR2 sequences are SGHRS and YFSETQ. CDR3 length equals 16 residues. The CDR3 DNA is TGCGCCAGCAGCTTGGAGTTGGACAGGGGGACGGATACGCAGTATTTT. The encoded protein is CASSLELDRGTDTQYF.

The chain carries TRBV10-3 and TRBJ2-3; 14 positions match TRBD2. After removal of 6 bases from V and 4 bases from J, the junction contained 6 bases not matched to a gene. Germline CDR1 reads ENHRY; CDR2 reads SYGVKD. The CDR3 is 16 amino acids. CDR3 sequence: CAISPRLAGGPDTQYF. CDR3 sequence (DNA): TGTGCCATCAGCCCGAGACTAGCGGGAGGGCCAGATACGCAGTATTTT.

The table lists this clone with a few counts. J is TRBJ2-1 and V is TRBV9; maybe TRBD2 (5 bases). Trimming removed 0 bases from V and 9 bases from J, with 16 bases in between. This CDR3 region has 15 residues. Germline-derived CDR1 and CDR2 are SGDLS and YYNGEE. CDR3 in DNA: TGTGCCAGCAGCGTAGTAGGCGGGCCGGCAGGTGAGCAGTTCTTC. Translation gives CASSVVGGPAGEQFF.

V and J are TRBV7-3 and TRBJ2-3; no definite D call. Germline lookup yields CDR1 SGHTA and CDR2 FQGTGA. V gave up 5 bases and J gave up 5 bases, with 11 bases separating them. The CDR3 extends over 13 amino acids. In nucleotides, the CDR3 is TGTGCCAGCAGCCTACTCAACGGAGATACGCAGTATTTT. This sequence encodes CASSLLNGDTQYF.

The rearrangement links TRBV7-2 to TRBJ1-1; perhaps TRBD1 as D (6 bases). Trimming removed 7 bases at V and 0 bases at J, with 12 bases between. Germline assignment: CDR1 SGHTA and CDR2 FQGNSA. The CDR3 extends over 14 amino acids. The DNA of the CDR3 is TGTGCCAGCATCCCAGCAGGGGTGAACACTGAAGCTTTCTTT. Protein product: CASIPAGVNTEAFF. Complete variable domain (other parts from reference TRBV7-2 and TRBJ1-1): GAGVSQSPSNKVTEKGKDVELRCDPISGHTALYWYRQSLGQGLEFLIYFQGNSAPDKSGLPSDRFSAERTGGSVSTLTIQRTQQEDSAVYLCASIPAGVNTEAFFGQGTRLTVV.

This rearrangement joins TRBV12-3 or TRBV12-4 to TRBJ1-1, with 8 positions matching TRBD1. Germline trimming cut 1 base from V and 8 bases from J; bases unmatched to any gene: 3. The CDR3 totals 13 residues. CDR3 DNA: TGTGCCAGCAGTTTAGGGACAGGGTCAGAAGCTTTCTTT. It yields the protein CASSLGTGSEAFF.

The V gene is TRBV15, the J gene TRBJ2-1, with 11 positions matching TRBD2. Germline CDR1 and CDR2: LNHNV and YYDKDF (reference sequence). V shed 0 bases and J 3 bases; nucleotides not matched to a gene: 4. The CDR3 consists of 17 residues. The CDR3 nucleotides read TGTGCCACCAGCAGAGATTTAGGGACTAGCGGCTACAATGAGCAGTTCTTC. Amino acids: CATSRDLGTSGYNEQFF.

This clone was counted a few times. The CDR3 reads CASSLDRASTGELFF. In nucleotides, the CDR3 is TGTGCCAGCTCACTCGACAGGGCAAGCACCGGGGAGCTGTTTTTT. This chain connects TRBV18 to TRBJ2-2, with 7 bases matching TRBD1. The J segment lost 4 bases and the V segment lost 4 bases, leaving 6 bases of the junction unmatched. The CDR3 has 15 residues. Germline CDR1 KGHSH, CDR2 LQKENI. The full variable domain, its missing parts supplied by reference TRBV18 and TRBJ2-2, is NAGVMQNPRHLVRRRGQEARLRCSPMKGHSHVYWYRQLPEEGLKFMVYLQKENIIDESGMPKERFSAEFPKEGPSILRIQQVVRGDSAAYFCASSLDRASTGELFFGEGSRLTVL.

This CDR3 reads CASSIRDRGGGYTF. CDR3 nucleotides: TGTGCCAGCAGTATCCGGGACAGGGGCGGAGGCTACACCTTC. The V gene is TRBV6-5, the J gene TRBJ1-2; 10 bases map to TRBD1. The junction had 8 bases not matched to a gene; V was cut back by 5 bases and J by 8 bases. The CDR3 is made up of 14 amino acids. Per germline, CDR1 MNHEY and CDR2 SVGAGI.

The chain links TRBV3-1 (or the pseudogene TRBV3-2) to TRBJ2-1; TRBD1 agrees at 11 bases. Germline-derived CDR1 and CDR2 are LGHDT and YNNKEL (reference sequence). The CDR3 has 15 residues. V gave up 0 bases and J gave up 9 bases; unmatched junction bases: 4. The CDR3 bases are TGTGCCAGCAGCCAAGACGGACAGGGGGCGGCTGAGCAGTTCTTC. This translates into CASSQDGQGAAEQFF.

The rearrangement joins TRBV7-3 to TRBJ2-1, with 10 bases that match TRBD1. Losses at the gene ends were 1 base for V and 6 bases for J; bases not matched to a gene: 9. CDR1 SGHTA and CDR2 FQGTGA come from the germline V gene. The CDR3 is 17 amino acids. The CDR3 DNA follows: TGTGCCAGCAGCTTAATTGTCGGGACAGGGGTCAGCAATGAGCAGTTCTTC. Residues: CASSLIVGTGVSNEQFF.

J is TRBJ1-1 and V is TRBV6-5, with D possibly matching TRBD1 (6 bases). The CDR3 sequence is 15 residues long. CDR1 is MNHEY and CDR2 is SVGAGI in the germline V gene. Trimming removed 5 bases from V and 1 base from J, with 14 bases in between. The CDR3 DNA reads as TGTGCCAGCAGTAGAGGCGGGGGCAGGAACACTGAAGCTTTCTTT. Its protein product is CASSRGGGRNTEAFF.

The rearrangement joins TRBV5-4 to TRBJ2-1; D ambiguous. Looked up from germline, CDR1 is SGHNT and CDR2 is YYREEE (reference sequence). The CDR3 is made up of 12 amino acids. Trimming removed 5 bases at V and 10 bases at J, with 13 bases between. CDR3 sequence (DNA): TGTGCCAGCAGTCCGCACGCTGAGGAGCAGTTCTTC. Amino acid sequence: CASSPHAEEQFF.